The text below deals with one TCR beta chain. The target of this receptor is not known. The sample holds no much larger clone one base away, and base qualities are not on file. The data are from a study of cytotoxic CD8 clonotypes in ibrutinib-treated CLL (dated by TCRdb to 2020 to 2022). With respect to the entire study: In this cohort, around 15 patients were treatment-naive and approximately twelve were relapsed/refractory, while around 17 had unmutated IGHV. Partial responses were observed in about 24 patients and complete responses in 2; after a median follow-up of around 68 months, remission was maintained in 14 patients and progression was observed in roughly twelve. Response samples were taken after a median of approximately eleven months on treatment, ranging from roughly 6 to 36 months. An average of roughly 250,000 productive templates and 94,082 productive rearrangements was obtained per sample. Of the approximately 87 participants in the trial, about two dozen had longitudinal samples available. Cryopreserved peripheral blood mononuclear cells were obtained before treatment, at response, and at either sustained remission or disease progression. All remission and progressive disease samples were collected while patients were still receiving ibrutinib.

Study-wide findings and limitations: Sustained-remission and progressing patients did not have matched sampling times, and lymph node repertoires were not examined. Clonality increased at ibrutinib response, stayed stable in sustained remission, and fell back toward baseline at progression. At baseline, clonality was higher than in age-matched healthy donors and showed a strong correlation with circulating CD8+ T-cell counts. Public clonotypes were rare and either shrank or stayed stable during treatment, and the rise in clonality at ibrutinib response reflected expansion of private clonotypes.

A MiSeq instrument was used for deep resolution sequencing, which targeted depths ranging from 1 in 1 million up to 1 in 200,000 T cells, with coverage averaging 10x for each clonotype. The immunoSEQ hsTCRB Kit was used to generate the TCR beta libraries. The published analysis was carried out like this. ImmunoSEQ Data Assistant and ImmunoSEQ Analyzer were used for data analysis, and V, D and J genes were assigned according to IMGT definitions. Clonality, which ranges from 0 to 1, was calculated by subtracting the normalized Shannon entropy of productive rearrangement frequencies from one. Only overrepresented clonotypes making up at least 0.05% of each patient's repertoire were included in the public clonotype analysis. About twelve repertoires from age-matched healthy donors, obtained from immuneACCESS, served as clonality controls. As stored in TCRdb, this immuneACCESS dataset retains in-frame rearrangements with V and J assigned. A fraction of the clones does not appear; measured against another copy, unresolved V genes explain less than half of the discrepancy, and the remainder lacks a known reason. That table gives V, J and clone size, and the DNA gave D and trimming. A total of approximately 57,000 clones appear in this sample, approximately 52% of them only once. The ten largest clones take up about a fifth of the sample.

The time point label, read with the paper, signifies: roughly 25 months on ibrutinib. For TCR beta library preparation, about 2.1 micrograms of genomic DNA were extracted from the cryopreserved PBMCs. Longitudinal blood samples from CLL patients on ibrutinib monotherapy were analyzed using high-throughput TCR beta sequencing. The patients were enrolled in a single-center, open-label phase 2 trial of ibrutinib monotherapy. From the germline V gene (reference sequence), CDR1 is LNHDA and CDR2 is SQIVND. The trim is 4 bases for V and 4 bases for J, with a gap of 14 bases between the germline ends. The CDR3 sequence holds 16 residues, the cysteine and phenylalanine included. Of the read, only the CDR3 DNA is kept; its 48 bases are in frame from base 1.

The chain is assembled from TRBV19 and TRBJ2-6; the D assignment is uncertain and may be TRBD1 or TRBD2, with 5 bases supporting each. The sample was PBMCs, taken after 24 months of ibrutinib treatment. The sequence derives from a human donor with chronic lymphocytic leukemia. CDR3 sequence: CASSTMSGRGANVLTF. The DNA sequence is TGTGCCAGTAGTACGATGTCGGGGCGCGGGGCCAACGTCCTGACTTTC.